Sequencing of this T cell receptor beta chain was carried out in a study of T-cell memory formation after mild COVID-19. Using its own MiXCR run on the 5' RACE reads, TCRdb lists one record per CDR3 protein. This repertoire shows around 300,000 distinct CDR3 sequences, under 15% found once; its top ten account for over 20%. Ten or more counts support this clonotype. Its antigen is undetermined. Overall study results and limits: Of the contracting clones, CD4+ ones lay mainly in CM and EM, and CD8+ ones in EMRA.

CDR3 size: 19 residues. Per the germline V gene, CDR1 is SGHVS and CDR2 is FQNEAQ. The V gene end was trimmed by 5 bases and the J gene end by 7 bases; junction bases not matched to a gene: 19. This chain joins TRBV7-8 and TRBJ2-3, with 12 bases that match TRBD2. The specimen sequenced was PBMCs or a T cell subset sorted from them (not recorded which). This sequence originates from a man between 18 and 29 years old who had mild COVID-19 (a few samples of this study predate the infection). Cell type and time point are not known. The CDR3 coding sequence is TGTGCCAGCAGCCAAGGACAGGACCAAAGGGGACTAGCGGGCAATACGCAGTATTTT. Residues: CASSQGQDQRGLAGNTQYF.